The clone carrying this TCR beta chain was found many times. Its antigen is still unknown. As handled by the study authors: Samples contained a median of roughly 100,000 TCRs, with a range of about 23,224 to 690,600. TCRdb ran MiXCR on the RACE reads and lists one entry per CDR3 protein. TCRdb, rather than the study authors, made the V and J calls. The sample consists of just over 70,000 distinct CDR3 sequences, more than 9.5% of them appearing once. The time point here: patch test 3, about 24 weeks after DPC sensitization. This sample's treatment: therapeutic diphenylcyclopropenone sensitization with weekly scalp DPC. The sample is drawn from a study of human T cells and chemical hapten exposure. In the study overall: How much TCR each sample yielded varied, mostly because pooled library volumes differed slightly. Overall study findings and caveats: Alopecia in all donors means immunity may differ from healthy individuals.

The V and J ends lost 2 bases and 4 bases respectively, with 13 bases between them. The CDR3 spans 15 residues. CDR1 and CDR2 (germline): MNHEY, SVGEGT. V gene TRBV6-2 or TRBV6-3 combines with J gene TRBJ2-3, with D possibly matching TRBD1 (6 bases). Specimen: whole blood, collected in connection with sensitization to the hapten diphenylcyclopropenone (DPC). This receptor was obtained from a woman aged 45-65 years with alopecia areata. Some clones in this sample may be carry-over from other donors' samples. In nucleotides, the CDR3 is TGTGCCAGCAGTTACGTCGGGACAAAATCAGATACGCAGTATTTT. This encodes CASSYVGTKSDTQYF.